A single sample gave rise to the 29 T cell receptor beta chains below, sequenced in a study of human thymus T cells. Libraries were prepared by immunoSEQ multiplex PCR; TCRdb keeps only in-frame clonotypes and omits some of them. The data show 45,000 to 50,000 clones, 85% to 95% seen once. Sequenced: blood. These receptors were collected from a girl in the first two years of life with a congenital heart defect but otherwise immunologically healthy.

The V gene is TRBV5-3, the J gene TRBJ2-7; 7 nucleotides agree with TRBD1. TRBV5-3 falls under the ORF class, with uncertain function. V dropped 0 bases and J dropped 2; count of bases not matched to a gene: 5. The CDR3 totals 15 residues. The CDR3 DNA follows: TGTGCCAGAAGCTTGGGAATAGGGGGCCCCTACGAGCAGTACTTC. Translation gives CARSLGIGGPYEQYF.

The chain is built from TRBV6-6 and TRBJ2-2; TRBD2 matches at 8 bases. The ends lost 2 bases at V and 3 bases at J; junction bases unmatched: 2. The CDR3 covers 15 residues. CDR1 MNHNY and CDR2 SVGAGI come from the germline V gene (reference sequence). Here the CDR3 DNA reads TGTGCCAGCAGTTACGCTAGCGGGTACACCGGGGAGCTGTTTTTT. Amino acids: CASSYASGYTGELFF.

The chain joins TRBV21-1 to TRBJ2-2; whether TRBD2, the table's D call, matches the DNA was not checked. TRBV21-1 is recorded as a pseudogene. This CDR3 has 13 amino acids. The CDR3 coding sequence is TGTGCCAGAGAACTACCGGATCGCGGGGAGCTGTTTTTT. Residues: CARELPDRGELFF.

This clone was observed a few times. The chain combines TRBV2 with TRBJ1-2; D not resolved. Germline loops: CDR1 SNHLY, CDR2 FYNNEI. V lost 5 bases and J lost 5, with 15 bases in between. The CDR3 runs to 14 residues. In nucleotides, the CDR3 is TGTGCCAGCAGTCGTGAGGCGCAAACTTATGGCTACACCTTC. This gives the protein CASSREAQTYGYTF.

The chain joins TRBV5-1 to TRBJ2-1; 7 bases fit TRBD1. Germline V gene lookup returns CDR1 SGHRS and CDR2 YFSETQ. V shed 3 bases, J shed 12 bases, and the junction held 15 bases outside the gene matches. There are 15 residues in the CDR3. The CDR3 DNA sequence: TGCGCCAGCAGCTCAGGGGGTCCGATGTGGGGCGTGCAGTTCTTC. It codes for CASSSGGPMWGVQFF. Using reference TRBV5-1 and TRBJ2-1 for the parts outside the CDR3, the full variable domain is KAGVTQTPRYLIKTRGQQVTLSCSPISGHRSVSWYQQTPGQGLQFLFEYFSETQRNKGNFPGRFSGRQFSNSRSEMNVSTLELGDSALYLCASSSGGPMWGVQFFGPGTRLTVL.

The table lists this clone with a count of one. The gene calls are TRBV27 and TRBJ2-1; 7 nucleotides agree with TRBD1. V lost 2 bases to trimming and J lost 4 bases; unmatched junction nucleotides: 5. Germline V gene lookup returns CDR1 MNHEY and CDR2 SMNVEV (reference sequence). The CDR3 length is 15 residues. In DNA form, the CDR3 reads TGTGCCAGCAGTTTAACGGGACAGATATACAATGAGCAGTTCTTC. Its protein product is CASSLTGQIYNEQFF.

The V call is TRBV19, the J call TRBJ2-4; 8 bases align to TRBD1. The CDR3 runs 14 residues. Germline V gene lookup returns CDR1 LNHDA and CDR2 SQIVND (reference sequence). V shed 5 bases and J 5 bases; nucleotides not matched to a gene: 5. The CDR3 DNA follows: TGTGCCAGTAGTGCCGGGACAGGTGAAAACATTCAGTACTTC. Protein sequence: CASSAGTGENIQYF.

The genes are TRBV4-1 and TRBJ2-1, with 9 bases lining up with TRBD2. Germline CDR1 is MGHRA and CDR2 is YSYEKL. There are 17 residues in the CDR3. V shed 0 bases and J 2 bases; nucleotides not matched to a gene: 5. CDR3 nucleotides: TGCGCCAGCAGCCAAGATAGGGCTAGCGGGGCCTACAATGAGCAGTTCTTC. It encodes CASSQDRASGAYNEQFF.

CDR3 residues: CASSPLGGEFMNTEAFF. The CDR3 nucleotides read TGTGCCAGCTCACCCTTAGGGGGGGAATTTATGAACACTGAAGCTTTCTTT. V and J are TRBV18 and TRBJ1-1, with D tentatively TRBD1 (6 bases). CDR1 KGHSH and CDR2 LQKENI come from the germline V gene. The CDR3 has 17 amino acids. Trimming pared 3 bases from V and 0 bases from J, leaving 17 bases between.

The chain combines TRBV7-2 with TRBJ2-1; tentative D call: TRBD2 (5 bases). This CDR3 contains 15 residues. CDR1 is SGHTA, CDR2 FQGNSA, per germline. The V gene lost 1 base and the J gene lost 7 bases, with 14 bases spanning the gap. CDR3 coding DNA: TGTGCCAGCAGCTTAGGGTCGCGGGTTATAAATGAGCAGTTCTTC. Protein: CASSLGSRVINEQFF.

The J gene is TRBJ1-2, the V gene TRBV7-9; D not resolved. CDR1 is SEHNR, CDR2 FQNEAQ, per germline (reference sequence). With 4 bases removed from V and 6 bases from J, the gap between germline ends came to 9 bases. This CDR3 comprises 12 residues. CDR3 residues: CASSSYEDGYTF. CDR3 DNA sequence: TGTGCCAGCAGCTCTTATGAGGATGGCTACACCTTC.

The V gene is TRBV20-1, the J gene TRBJ1-1; possibly TRBD1 for D (5 bases). The germline CDR1 and CDR2 sequences are DFQATT and SNEGSKA (reference sequence). This CDR3 is 11 amino acids long. Trimming shortened V by 5 bases and J by 8 bases, and 12 bases separated the two germline ends. For the CDR3, the DNA is TGCAGTGCTCCAAGACAGCAGGAAGCTTTCTTT. Its protein is CSAPRQQEAFF.

The J gene is TRBJ2-4, the V gene TRBV5-1, with no clear D. There are 14 residues in the CDR3. The V end lost 4 bases, the J end lost 5 bases, and 13 bases lay between the germline ends. Germline loops: CDR1 SGHRS, CDR2 YFSETQ. The CDR3 is CASSPGAPQNIQYF. DNA for the CDR3: TGCGCCAGCAGCCCCGGAGCTCCCCAAAACATTCAGTACTTC.

This clone was detected only once. This chain joins TRBV19 and TRBJ2-1; possible D gene TRBD1, 8 bases. With 2 bases removed from V and 5 bases from J, the gap between germline ends came to 19 bases. The germline V gene encodes CDR1 LNHDA and CDR2 SQIVND (reference sequence). CDR3 length: 17 amino acids. Written as DNA, the CDR3 is TGTGCCAGTAGTATATTGGGCGGGGGACAGGCTAACAATGAGCAGTTCTTC. Translating it yields CASSILGGGQANNEQFF. The full variable domain, rest sourced from reference TRBV19 and TRBJ2-1, is DGGITQSPKYLFRKEGQNVTLSCEQNLNHDAMYWYRQDPGQGLRLIYYSQIVNDFQKGDIAEGYSVSREKKESFPLTVTSAQKNPTAFYLCASSILGGGQANNEQFFGPGTRLTVL.

The chain has TRBV29-1 and TRBJ2-6; no reliable D call. V lost 5 bases and J 5 bases, leaving 22 bases between the germline ends. The CDR3 has 17 amino acids. The V gene's germline CDR1 is SQVTM and CDR2 ANQGSEA. The CDR3 spells CSVINCSIQSRANVLTF. The CDR3 DNA is TGCAGCGTTATTAATTGTAGCATACAAAGTCGGGCCAACGTCCTGACTTTC.

J is TRBJ1-1 and V is TRBV2; maybe TRBD1 (6 bases). The CDR3 spans 13 residues. V lost 7 bases and J 11 bases, leaving 20 bases between the germline ends. Germline values: CDR1 SNHLY, CDR2 FYNNEI. CDR3 nucleotide sequence: TGTGCCAGCATTGGGACAATTCGAAACTGGGCTTTCTTT. It encodes CASIGTIRNWAFF.

The chain employs TRBV27 and TRBJ2-6, with no clear D. Germline assignment: CDR1 MNHEY and CDR2 SMNVEV (reference sequence). Trimming took 3 bases from V and 1 from J, leaving 1 base between them. This CDR3 has 13 residues. The CDR3 here is CASSLSGANVLTF. In DNA, the CDR3 is TGTGCCAGCAGTTTGTCTGGGGCCAACGTCCTGACTTTC. The full variable domain, completed using reference TRBV27 and TRBJ2-6, is EAQVTQNPRYLITVTGKKLTVTCSQNMNHEYMSWYRQDPGLGLRQIYYSMNVEVTDKGDVPEGYKVSRKEKRNFPLILESPSPNQTSLYFCASSLSGANVLTFGAGSRLTVL.

The chain couples TRBV7-2 to TRBJ2-5, with D uncertain. The germline V gene encodes CDR1 SGHTA and CDR2 FQGNSA. V shed 7 bases and J shed 7 bases, with 16 bases lying between them. This CDR3 contains 13 residues. CDR3 DNA sequence: TGTGCCAGCAAGGGCGGAGACAAGGGGACCCAGTACTTC. It codes for CASKGGDKGTQYF.

The chain is built from TRBV9 and TRBJ2-2; 11 bases agree with TRBD2. Germline V lookup: CDR1 SGDLS, CDR2 YYNGEE. V shed 0 bases and J 7 bases; nucleotides not matched to a gene: 14. The CDR3 is 19 residues long. CDR3 in amino acids: CASSVVSGFGLAGVGELFF. DNA for the CDR3: TGTGCCAGCAGCGTAGTGAGTGGTTTCGGACTAGCGGGTGTCGGGGAGCTGTTTTTT. Supplemented by reference TRBV9 and TRBJ2-2, the full variable domain reads DSGVTQTPKHLITATGQRVTLRCSPRSGDLSVYWYQQSLDQGLQFLIQYYNGEERAKGNILERFSAQQFPDLHSELNLSSLELGDSALYFCASSVVSGFGLAGVGELFFGEGSRLTVL.

This chain links TRBV15 with TRBJ1-4; TRBD1 matches 7 bases. The germline gives CDR1 LNHNV, CDR2 YYDKDF (reference sequence). The V and J ends lost 3 bases and 5 bases, in that order; junction bases with no gene match: 6. CDR3 length: 15 residues. The CDR3 nucleotides are TGTGCCACCAGCAGCGACAGGGCTGGGAATGAAAAACTGTTTTTT. As protein: CATSSDRAGNEKLFF.

The chain couples TRBV4-2 to TRBJ2-7; 7 bases are a match to TRBD2. Germline V CDR1 and CDR2: LGHNA, YNFKEQ. The CDR3 covers 15 residues. V was pared by 0 bases and J by 5 bases, with 7 bases of the junction left unmatched. CDR3 sequence: CASSQELAWYHEQYF. The DNA for the CDR3 is TGTGCCAGCAGCCAAGAACTAGCGTGGTACCACGAGCAGTACTTC.

This chain connects TRBV27 to TRBJ2-7; no clear D. Germline V gene sequence: CDR1 MNHEY, CDR2 SMNVEV (reference sequence). Trimming took off 3 bases at V and 0 bases at J, with 12 bases between the two ends. This CDR3 has 15 amino acids. Here the CDR3 DNA reads TGTGCCAGCAGTTTCCTCCTCGGCAGCTCCTACGAGCAGTACTTC. Residues: CASSFLLGSSYEQYF.

This rearrangement joins TRBV11-2 to TRBJ2-5; 14 bases are a match to TRBD2. V was pared by 5 bases and J by 4 bases, with 9 bases of the junction left unmatched. The V gene's germline CDR1 is SGHAT and CDR2 FQNNGV. This CDR3 is built from 17 residues. The CDR3 region is CASSPGTSGSLGETQYF. For the CDR3, the DNA is TGTGCCAGCAGCCCAGGGACTAGCGGGAGCTTGGGAGAGACCCAGTACTTC. The full variable domain, with the rest looked up from reference TRBV11-2 and TRBJ2-5, is EAGVAQSPRYKIIEKRQSVAFWCNPISGHATLYWYQQILGQGPKLLIQFQNNGVVDDSQLPKDRFSAERLKGVDSTLKIQPAKLEDSAVYLCASSPGTSGSLGETQYFGPGTRLLVL.

The chain employs TRBV7-8 and TRBJ2-2; 9 bases align to TRBD2. Germline V gene lookup returns CDR1 SGHVS and CDR2 FQNEAQ. This CDR3 has 18 residues. The V segment lost 5 bases and the J segment 7 bases; nucleotides outside the gene matches: 17. DNA for the CDR3: TGTGCCAGCAGCGTTAGCGGGAGTGTCGTTTTGGCACACGGGGAGCTGTTTTTT. It specifies CASSVSGSVVLAHGELFF.

The chain carries TRBV10-3 and TRBJ1-1, with unresolved D. Deletions cut 4 bases from V and 0 bases from J, with 9 bases between. Germline loops: CDR1 ENHRY, CDR2 SYGVKD. The CDR3 has 14 amino acids. The CDR3 loop reads CAISATYMNTEAFF. The CDR3 DNA sequence: TGTGCCATCAGTGCTACGTACATGAACACTGAAGCTTTCTTT.

The chain is built from TRBV5-6 and TRBJ2-2; D call uncertain. Germline V gives CDR1 SGHDT, CDR2 YYEEEE. CDR3 size: 14 residues. Trimming took 0 bases from V and 1 from J, leaving 4 bases between them. CDR3 in DNA: TGTGCCAGCAGCTTGGTTCAGAACACCGGGGAGCTGTTTTTT. Translating gives CASSLVQNTGELFF.

This rearrangement joins TRBV7-9 to TRBJ1-1; no firm D call. The CDR3 spans 14 residues. Per germline, CDR1 SEHNR and CDR2 FQNEAQ (reference sequence). V was trimmed by 5 bases and J by 2 bases, leaving 12 bases between them. This chain's CDR3 is CASSHPPDNTEAFF. In DNA, the CDR3 is TGTGCCAGCAGCCACCCCCCAGACAACACTGAAGCTTTCTTT.

The gene calls are TRBV14 and TRBJ2-7; no clear D gene. CDR1 SGHDN and CDR2 FVKESK come from the germline V gene. This CDR3 comprises 14 residues. Trimming shortened V by 8 bases and J by 2 bases, and 16 bases separated the two germline ends. CDR3: CASPLEKPTYEQYF. CDR3 bases: TGTGCCAGCCCTCTAGAAAAGCCAACCTACGAGCAGTACTTC.

The rearrangement joins TRBV27 to TRBJ2-1; 7 positions agree with TRBD2. This CDR3 is built from 14 residues. Losses at the gene ends were 6 bases for V and 4 bases for J; bases not matched to a gene: 6. Germline-derived CDR1 and CDR2 are MNHEY and SMNVEV (reference sequence). The CDR3 DNA is TGTGCCAGCAGGCTCGCCGGGAGGTACAATGAGCAGTTCTTC. This gives the protein CASRLAGRYNEQFF.